Sequencing of this T cell receptor beta chain was carried out in a study of shared clonotypes between healthy human individuals. Some clones are missing from TCRdb's copy, which holds only in-frame ones; the method was immunoSEQ multiplex PCR. The repertoire holds almost 700,000 clones, with about 92% as singletons. The germline V and J ends were trimmed by 1 base and 2 bases, with 6 bases remaining between them. This CDR3 region has 13 residues. CDR1 is MNHNS, CDR2 SASEGT, per germline. Note on this clone: As yet, its antigen is unknown.

Findings and limits, study-wide: Generation probabilities of non-shared clonotypes were lower (relative to those shared by all four donors). Among the subsets, naive ones generally showed larger estimated richness than memory ones.

Positive CCR7 selection of CD45RO-negative cells yielded the naive CD8 cells, and terminally differentiated effector memory CD45RA+ cells were excluded. Recent acute infections and vaccinations were absent in the healthy HIV-negative adult donors. This chain connects TRBV6-1 to TRBJ2-7; D is ambiguous. The receptor was derived from a man in his thirties or forties in good health. Sequencing was performed on naive CD8+ T cells sorted from blood. The CDR3 DNA reads as TGTGCCAGCAGTGAAGACAAAACCTACGAGCAGTACTTC. Amino acid sequence: CASSEDKTYEQYF.